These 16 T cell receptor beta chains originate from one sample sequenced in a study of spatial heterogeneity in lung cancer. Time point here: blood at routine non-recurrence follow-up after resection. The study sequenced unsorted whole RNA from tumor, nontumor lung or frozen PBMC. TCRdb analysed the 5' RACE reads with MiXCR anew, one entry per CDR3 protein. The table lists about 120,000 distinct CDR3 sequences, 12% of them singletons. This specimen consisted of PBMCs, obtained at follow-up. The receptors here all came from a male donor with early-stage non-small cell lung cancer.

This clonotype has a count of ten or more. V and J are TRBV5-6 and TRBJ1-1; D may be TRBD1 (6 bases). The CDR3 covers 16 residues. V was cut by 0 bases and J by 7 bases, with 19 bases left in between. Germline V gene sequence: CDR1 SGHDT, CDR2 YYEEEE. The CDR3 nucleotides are TGTGCCAGCAGCTTGGTTAGTTCAGGGGAACTGATTGAAGCTTTCTTT. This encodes CASSLVSSGELIEAFF.

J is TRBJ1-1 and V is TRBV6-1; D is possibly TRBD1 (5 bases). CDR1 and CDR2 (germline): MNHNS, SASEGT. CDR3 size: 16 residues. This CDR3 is CVTTRVWGLGNTEAFF. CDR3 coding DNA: TGTGTCACCACCCGGGTTTGGGGCCTCGGGAACACTGAAGCTTTCTTT.

CDR3 in DNA: TGTGCCAGCAGCCAAGATACGGGACTAGCGGGGTTCTCAGATACGCAGTATTTT. It specifies CASSQDTGLAGFSDTQYF. The genes are TRBV3-1 and TRBJ2-3, with TRBD2 identical over 13 bases. V shed 0 bases and J 4 bases; nucleotides not matched to a gene: 7. This CDR3 region has 18 residues. Per germline, CDR1 LGHDT and CDR2 YNNKEL (reference sequence).

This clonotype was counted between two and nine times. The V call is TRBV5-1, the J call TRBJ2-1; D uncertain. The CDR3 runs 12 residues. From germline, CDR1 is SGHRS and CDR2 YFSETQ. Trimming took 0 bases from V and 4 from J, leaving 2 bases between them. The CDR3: CASSLDYNEQFF. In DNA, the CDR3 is TGCGCCAGCAGCTTGGATTACAATGAGCAGTTCTTC.

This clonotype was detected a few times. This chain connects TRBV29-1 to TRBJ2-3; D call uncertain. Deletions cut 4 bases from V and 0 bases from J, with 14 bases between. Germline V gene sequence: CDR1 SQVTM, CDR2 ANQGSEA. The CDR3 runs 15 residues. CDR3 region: CSVGRPSSSTDTQYF. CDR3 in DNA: TGCAGCGTTGGTCGCCCCTCATCTAGCACAGATACGCAGTATTTT.

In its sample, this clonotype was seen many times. CDR3 DNA: TGCAGTGCTAGAGGCCAGAGCCTTGCCGAGCAGTACTTC. Translated, it gives CSARGQSLAEQYF. This rearrangement joins TRBV20-1 to TRBJ2-7, with D unresolved. The V and J ends lost 1 base and 6 bases respectively, with 13 bases between them. There are 13 residues in the CDR3. CDR1 is DFQATT, CDR2 SNEGSKA, per germline (reference sequence).

The CDR3: CASSLPGLPPSNEQFF. CDR3 sequence (DNA): TGTGCCAGCAGCTTGCCGGGACTGCCCCCCTCCAATGAGCAGTTCTTC. The chain uses TRBV7-2 and TRBJ2-1; perhaps TRBD2 as D (6 bases). V lost 3 bases, J lost 6 bases, and 18 bases lay in between. Per germline, CDR1 SGHTA and CDR2 FQGNSA. This CDR3 is 16 amino acids long.

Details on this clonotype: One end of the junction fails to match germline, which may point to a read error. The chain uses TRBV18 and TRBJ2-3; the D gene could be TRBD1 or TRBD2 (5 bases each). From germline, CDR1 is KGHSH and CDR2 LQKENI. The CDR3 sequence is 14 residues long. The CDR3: CASSPRDRTDAQYF. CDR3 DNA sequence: TGTGCCAGCTCACCACGGGACCGCACAGATGCGCAGTATTTT.

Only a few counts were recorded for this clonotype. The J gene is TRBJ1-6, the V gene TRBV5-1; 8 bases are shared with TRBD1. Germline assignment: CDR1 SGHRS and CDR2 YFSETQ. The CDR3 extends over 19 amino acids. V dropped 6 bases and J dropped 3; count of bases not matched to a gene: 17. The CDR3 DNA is TGCGCCAGCACTGCCCCGGGACAGGAGACTACATTCTATAATTCACCCCTCCACTTT. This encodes CASTAPGQETTFYNSPLHF.

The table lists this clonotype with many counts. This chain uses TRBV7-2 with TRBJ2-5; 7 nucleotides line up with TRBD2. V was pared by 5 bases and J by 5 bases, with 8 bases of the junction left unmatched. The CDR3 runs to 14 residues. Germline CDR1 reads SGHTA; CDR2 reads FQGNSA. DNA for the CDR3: TGTGCCAGCAGCCCCGGACTAGGCTTCGAGACCCAGTACTTC. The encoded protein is CASSPGLGFETQYF.

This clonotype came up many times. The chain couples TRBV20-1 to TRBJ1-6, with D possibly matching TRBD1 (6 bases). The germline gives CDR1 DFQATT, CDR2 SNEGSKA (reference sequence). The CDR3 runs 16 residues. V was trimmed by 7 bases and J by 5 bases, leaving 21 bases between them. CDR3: CSVTMLGGGDNSPLHF. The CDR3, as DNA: TGCAGTGTCACCATGCTGGGGGGCGGCGATAATTCACCCCTCCACTTT.

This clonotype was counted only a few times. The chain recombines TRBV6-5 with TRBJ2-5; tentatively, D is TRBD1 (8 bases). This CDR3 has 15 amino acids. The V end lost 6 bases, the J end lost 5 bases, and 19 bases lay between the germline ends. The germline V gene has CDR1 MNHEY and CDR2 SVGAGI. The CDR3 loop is CASRLGDRRGETQYF. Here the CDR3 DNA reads TGTGCCAGCAGATTGGGGGACAGGCGGGGGGAGACCCAGTACTTC.

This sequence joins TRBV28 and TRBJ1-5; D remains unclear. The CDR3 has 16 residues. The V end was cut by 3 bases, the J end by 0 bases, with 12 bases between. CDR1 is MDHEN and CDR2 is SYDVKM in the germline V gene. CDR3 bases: TGTGCCAGCAGTTTTTGGCAGATCTCTAGCAATCAGCCCCAGCATTTT. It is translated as CASSFWQISSNQPQHF.

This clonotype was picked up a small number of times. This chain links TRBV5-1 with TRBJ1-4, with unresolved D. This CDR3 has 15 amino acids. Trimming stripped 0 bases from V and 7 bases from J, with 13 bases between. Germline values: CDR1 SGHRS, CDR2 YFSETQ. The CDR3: CASSLAGGESEKLFF. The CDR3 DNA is TGCGCCAGCAGCTTGGCCGGCGGGGAGAGTGAAAAACTGTTTTTT.

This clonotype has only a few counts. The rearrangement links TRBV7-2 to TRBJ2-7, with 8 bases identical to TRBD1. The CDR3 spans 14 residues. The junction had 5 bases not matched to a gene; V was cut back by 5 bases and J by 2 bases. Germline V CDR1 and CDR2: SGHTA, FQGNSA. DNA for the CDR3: TGTGCCAGCAGCCTAAACAGGGGGACCTACGAGCAGTACTTC. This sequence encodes CASSLNRGTYEQYF.

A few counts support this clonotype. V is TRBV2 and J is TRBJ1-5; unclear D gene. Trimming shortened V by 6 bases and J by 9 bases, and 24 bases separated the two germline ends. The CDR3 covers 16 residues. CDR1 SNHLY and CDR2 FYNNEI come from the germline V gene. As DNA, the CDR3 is TGTGCCAGCAGCCCTCCGGACTCCCCACAAATGAGGCCCCAGCATTTT. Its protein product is CASSPPDSPQMRPQHF. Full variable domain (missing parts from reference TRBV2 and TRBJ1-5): EPEVTQTPSHQVTQMGQEVILRCVPISNHLYFYWYRQILGQKVEFLVSFYNNEISEKSEIFDDQFSVERPDGSNFTLKIRSTKLEDSAMYFCASSPPDSPQMRPQHFGDGTRLSIL.